This T cell receptor beta chain comes out of a study of Graves' ophthalmopathy and Graves' hyperthyroidism. About the research overall: Hyperthyroidism qualified as stable when ophthalmopathy did not develop within 18 months of follow-up.

Trimming shortened V by 3 bases and J by 5 bases, and 11 bases separated the two germline ends. CDR1 is SGDLS and CDR2 is YYNGEE in the germline V gene. The CDR3 runs to 13 residues. Clinicians diagnosed using symptoms, serum thyroxine, TRAb, thyroid ultrasound and orbital computed tomography. Points on this clonotype: Its target is not known.

Using RNA transcripts, the TCR beta CDR3 regions were amplified. First-round RT-PCR relied on HTBI primers, and a second-round multiplex PCR came next. TCRdb reprocessed the multiplex PCR reads with MiXCR, giving one entry per CDR3 protein. The sample holds some 1.1 million distinct CDR3 sequences, roughly 35% seen once. Study findings and constraints: Both an approximately 68% sensitivity and an approximately 72% specificity characterized the model's predictions of ophthalmopathy progression. The authors also found most expanded thyroid clonotypes above 0.001 frequency in blood.

Source material: peripheral blood or thyroid tissue (not recorded which). The receptor comes from an adult man with Graves' hyperthyroidism. The chain uses TRBV9 and TRBJ1-1; perhaps TRBD1 as D (5 bases). The CDR3 protein is CASSEGEGTEAFF. CDR3 coding DNA: TGTGCCAGCAGCGAGGGTGAGGGGACTGAAGCTTTCTTT.